The 14 T cell receptor beta chains given below trace back to one sample, sequenced in a study of T-cell memory formation after mild COVID-19. One entry per CDR3 protein, called by TCRdb with MiXCR from the 5' RACE reads. The table lists approximately 290,000 distinct CDR3 sequences, less than 20% of them singletons. Input material: PBMCs or a T cell subset sorted from them (not recorded which). The receptors here all came from a man between 18 and 35 years old who had mild COVID-19 (a few samples of this study predate the infection). Cell type and time point are not known.

The J gene is TRBJ1-2, the V gene TRBV28, with D unclear. Germline V gene lookup returns CDR1 MDHEN and CDR2 SYDVKM. This CDR3 is 12 amino acids long. Trimming shortened V by 7 bases and J by 7 bases, and 13 bases separated the two germline ends. In DNA form, the CDR3 reads TGTGCCAGCATCCCGGGGAGCGGTGGCTACACCTTC. It encodes CASIPGSGGYTF.

The chain has TRBV28 and TRBJ2-3; 7 positions agree with TRBD1. The germline CDR1 and CDR2 sequences are MDHEN and SYDVKM. The CDR3 has 15 amino acids. With V trimmed by 7 bases and J by 0 bases, 7 bases remained unmatched. The DNA for the CDR3 is TGTGCCAGCAAAAGGACAGGCCTAAGCACAGATACGCAGTATTTT. Its translation: CASKRTGLSTDTQYF.

The chain couples TRBV7-6 to TRBJ2-1; D call uncertain. V gave up 1 base and J gave up 9 bases, with 7 bases separating them. Germline V gene data show CDR1 as SGHVS and CDR2 as FNYEAQ. CDR3 size: 12 residues. The CDR3 region is CASSLGPFEQFF. The CDR3 DNA reads TGTGCCAGCAGCTTAGGGCCCTTTGAGCAGTTCTTC. Supplemented by reference TRBV7-6 and TRBJ2-1, the full variable domain reads GAGVSQSPRYKVTKRGQDVALRCDPISGHVSLYWYRQALGQGPEFLTYFNYEAQQDKSGLPNDRFSAERPEGSISTLTIQRTEQRDSAMYRCASSLGPFEQFFGPGTRLTVL.

This rearrangement joins TRBV24-1 to TRBJ1-1, with D hard to call. The V gene's germline CDR1 is KGHDR and CDR2 SFDVKD. The CDR3 contains 15 residues. V was clipped by 3 bases and J by 3 bases, with 13 bases between them. DNA for the CDR3: TGTGCCACCAGTGATGTTCTTCCCTCGGACACTGAAGCTTTCTTT. It translates to CATSDVLPSDTEAFF.

The gene calls are TRBV2 and TRBJ1-2; 7 nucleotides line up with TRBD1. The CDR3 sequence is 14 residues long. Per the germline V gene, CDR1 is SNHLY and CDR2 is FYNNEI. Unmatched junction bases numbered 7, after V lost 6 bases and J lost 3 bases. CDR3 amino acids: CASRADRAYYGYTF. The CDR3 nucleotides read TGTGCCAGCAGAGCCGACAGGGCTTACTATGGCTACACCTTC.

This clonotype was recorded a few times. This CDR3 reads CASSLFGGDNYEQYF. In DNA form, the CDR3 reads TGTGCCAGCAGCTTATTTGGTGGGGACAACTACGAGCAGTACTTC. The chain has TRBV7-9 and TRBJ2-7; maybe TRBD1 (6 bases). This CDR3 comprises 15 residues. The germline V gene has CDR1 SEHNR and CDR2 FQNEAQ (reference sequence). Trimming took off 2 bases at V and 3 bases at J, with 14 bases between the two ends.

This chain uses TRBV6-2 or TRBV6-3 with TRBJ2-3; no clear D gene. This CDR3 is 12 amino acids long. From germline, CDR1 is MNHEY and CDR2 SVGEGT. V was pared by 6 bases and J by 4 bases, with 8 bases between. The chain's CDR3 is CASSQSPDTQYF. The CDR3 nucleotides read TGTGCCAGCAGCCAGTCCCCAGATACGCAGTATTTT.

This clonotype was detected only a few times. The chain recombines TRBV2 with TRBJ1-3; unclear D gene. Germline assignment: CDR1 SNHLY and CDR2 FYNNEI. The CDR3 consists of 12 residues. The V gene lost 6 bases and the J gene lost 5 bases, with 8 bases spanning the gap. CDR3 sequence reads: CASRVGRNTIYF. CDR3 DNA sequence: TGTGCCAGCAGGGTAGGGAGAAACACCATATATTTT.

This clonotype showed up just a few times. The V and J genes are TRBV7-2 and TRBJ2-5; 7 nucleotides line up with TRBD1. The germline gives CDR1 SGHTA, CDR2 FQGNSA. The CDR3 consists of 14 residues. Losses at the gene ends were 4 bases for V and 2 bases for J; bases not matched to a gene: 4. Here the CDR3 reads CASSSGQKQETQYF. The CDR3 DNA follows: TGTGCCAGCAGCTCGGGACAGAAACAAGAGACCCAGTACTTC. The whole variable domain, filled in from reference TRBV7-2 and TRBJ2-5, reads GAGVSQSPSNKVTEKGKDVELRCDPISGHTALYWYRQSLGQGLEFLIYFQGNSAPDKSGLPSDRFSAERTGGSVSTLTIQRTQQEDSAVYLCASSSGQKQETQYFGPGTRLLVL.

This rearrangement joins TRBV7-8 to TRBJ2-3, with 9 nucleotides matching TRBD2. V shed 5 bases and J 3 bases; nucleotides not matched to a gene: 6. This CDR3 is 15 amino acids long. Germline assignment: CDR1 SGHVS and CDR2 FQNEAQ. This chain's CDR3 is CASSASGGTTDTQYF. The CDR3 DNA reads as TGTGCCAGCAGCGCAAGCGGGGGGACGACAGATACGCAGTATTTT.

This rearrangement joins TRBV5-1 to TRBJ2-7; D is perhaps TRBD2 (5 bases). Per the germline V gene, CDR1 is SGHRS and CDR2 is YFSETQ. The V and J ends lost 3 bases and 5 bases respectively, with 12 bases between them. CDR3 length: 13 residues. DNA of the CDR3: TGCGCCAGCAGCTACGGCACGGGGAACGAGCAGTACTTC. Protein: CASSYGTGNEQYF.

The rearrangement uses TRBV11-2 and TRBJ2-7, with D perhaps TRBD1 (6 bases). The V gene lost 7 bases and the J gene lost 0 bases, with 22 bases spanning the gap. CDR1 SGHAT and CDR2 FQNNGV come from the germline V gene. There are 17 residues in the CDR3. CDR3 bases: TGTGCCAGCACAGGGGAGACTTGGGGATTAATCTCCTACGAGCAGTACTTC. Amino acids: CASTGETWGLISYEQYF.

This sequence joins TRBV10-2 and TRBJ2-5, with 10 nucleotides matching TRBD2. Germline values: CDR1 WSHSY, CDR2 SAAADI. The CDR3 is made up of 13 amino acids. The trim removed 8 bases at V and 3 bases at J, leaving 3 bases unmatched. CDR3 DNA: TGCGCCAGCGAAGGACTAGCGGAAGAGACCCAGTACTTC. Residues: CASEGLAEETQYF.

A single count supports this clonotype. V usage is TRBV30 and J usage is TRBJ2-7; TRBD1 matches 9 bases. The V gene end was trimmed by 0 bases and the J gene end by 4 bases; junction bases not matched to a gene: 7. Germline CDR1 reads GTSNPN; CDR2 reads SVGIG (reference sequence). The CDR3 sequence is 15 residues long. The CDR3 DNA is TGTGCCTGGAGTGTCGTCGGGACAGGGAAGTACGAGCAGTACTTC. It is translated as CAWSVVGTGKYEQYF.